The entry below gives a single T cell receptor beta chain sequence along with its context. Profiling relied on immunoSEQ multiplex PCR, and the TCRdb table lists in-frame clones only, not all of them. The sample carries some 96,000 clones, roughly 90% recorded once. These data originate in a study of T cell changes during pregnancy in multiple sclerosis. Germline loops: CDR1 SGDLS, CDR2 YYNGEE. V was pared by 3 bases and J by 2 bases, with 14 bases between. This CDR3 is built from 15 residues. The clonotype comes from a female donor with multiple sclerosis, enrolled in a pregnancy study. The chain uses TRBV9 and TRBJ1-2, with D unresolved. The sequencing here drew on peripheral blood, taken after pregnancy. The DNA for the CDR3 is TGTGCCAGCAGCGCACAGAACCCTTCCAACTATGGCTACACCTTC. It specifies CASSAQNPSNYGYTF.